Included here is one TCR beta chain sequence, with context. Its binding antigen is unknown. At one of its ends the junction is not consistent with the germline gene, which may arise from a read error. The CDR3 spans 12 residues, from the cysteine through the phenylalanine. The DNA shown is the 36-base CDR3, in frame from base 1. According to the germline V gene, CDR1 reads SQVTM and CDR2 reads ANQGSEA. A constant-region primer and ProtoScript II reverse transcriptase were used to reverse-transcribe TCRbeta-specific cDNA from roughly 0.55 ug total RNA. TCRbeta libraries were built with three nested multiplex PCR rounds, a slightly modified ARM-PCR procedure. The first two PCR rounds used multiplex TRBV1-TRBV30 forward primers with a Cbeta reverse primer, each for about 10 cycles. Sample barcodes and Illumina adapters were added in a final 25-cycle PCR using Deep VentR polymerase. Before sequencing, amplicons of 200-500 bp were purified from gel using a QIAquick gel extraction kit. The TCRbeta amplicons were sequenced with 250-bp paired-end reads on an Illumina HiSeq 2500. The paper's data handling went like this. Trimmomatic v0.33 was used to quality-trim the reads, and FLASH v1.2.11 was used to merge paired reads so that full CDR3 sequences could be recovered. MiGEC v1.2.1b assigned V, D and J germline segments to the rearranged TCRbeta sequences. Clonotype statistics and Shannon-Wiener diversity indices were calculated with VDJtools v1.0.0. To cut down on sampling bias, every analysis after diversity analysis relied on just the 250 most abundant clonotypes from each sample. The raw public reads went through TCRdb reprocessing: fastp at Q25, MiXCR clone calling, in-frame beta chains kept. Entries that share a CDR3 protein sequence are merged under the most common genes and DNA. These V and J calls rely on TCRdb rather than the paper's analysis. Recorded for this sample are more than 85,000 distinct CDR3 sequences; about four fifths of them occurred a single time. Clones ranked in the top ten supply approximately 20% of the sample.

Total RNA and DNA were co-extracted from roughly 18-30 mg of bulk tissue with the AllPrep DNA/RNA mini kit, without cell sorting. Between late 2015 and March 2016, 4 to 6 patients in China with histopathologically diagnosed primary liver carcinoma had surgical resection. Chronic HBV infection was present in the patients, and the patients were treatment-naive at sampling. Five spatially separated regions were sampled per tumor: superior, inferior, left-lateral and right-lateral poles, plus the tumor centre. More than 75% viable tumor cells were found by histology in every tumor sample. Fresh tumor and adjacent tissue pieces were bisected; one half was stored in RNAlater at -80°C, the other sent for histology. The source of the sample is a study of tumor-infiltrating lymphocytes in primary liver carcinoma (dated by TCRdb to the late 2010s). In the study overall: Of the five patients (three men and two women, aged 30 to 69 years), four had hepatocellular carcinoma and one had combined HCC and intrahepatic cholangiocarcinoma. Technical replicate repertoires showed high reproducibility, with mean shared-clone rates around 0.91 and correlation coefficients above 0.95. A total of approximately 35 specimens from 5 patients underwent TCRbeta repertoire sequencing, comprising about 25 tumor regions, 5 adjacent noncancerous liver tissues and 5 peripheral blood samples. The five patients had tumors staged T1-T3 N0M0, with maximum diameters ranging from roughly 4 to 10 cm. Roughly 3.5 to 7.5 million productive TCRbeta reads were obtained per sample, and no significant difference in read depth was found between tissue types. The study combined TCRbeta repertoire sequencing, expression microarrays and whole-exome sequencing across five regions of each liver tumor, with adjacent normal tissue and blood. Agilent mRNA microarray profiling was performed on the approximately 25 tumor region samples to relate TCRbeta repertoire diversity to the local molecular phenotype. The investigation overall reported the following: With just four to six patients in the study, the authors point out that the findings should be validated in a larger study. Repertoire overlap was found to be higher between tumor regions (mean around 36%) than between tumor-adjacent (approximately 17%) or tumor-blood (about 14%) pairs, consistent with antigen-driven expansion. Because only the TCR beta chain was sequenced and unpaired alpha chains were not captured, true repertoire diversity is likely underestimated. A significantly larger repertoire fraction was made up by the top 250 clones in tumors than in blood (p = 0.039). Comparison of CD4+ and CD8+ T cell repertoires was precluded by the use of bulk unsorted samples. Only roughly 8-25% of top clones appeared in all five regions of a tumor, which suggests that tumor-infiltrating T cells are spatially heterogeneous.

The sample consisted of liver tumor tissue from sampling region 3. What the cell subset or site label conveys for this sample: tumor region T3, left-lateral pole. This clonotype was obtained from a man aged 35 to 55 with primary liver carcinoma and hepatitis B virus infection. The V and J genes are TRBV29-1 and TRBJ2-7, with a tentative D gene TRBD1 over 7 matching bases. The CDR3 has the sequence CSPRGETYEQYF. The nucleotides are TGCAGCCCCAGGGGGGAGACCTATGAGCAGTATTTC.